Listed below are T cell receptor beta chains from one sample, sequenced in a study of OX40 agonist ivuxolimab in advanced cancers. Produced via immunoSEQ multiplex PCR; TCRdb's table is partial and in-frame only. The sample has about 15,000 clones, around 92% seen once; the top ten hold 5.5% to 7.5%. Specimen: CD4+ or CD8+ T cells sorted from blood, collected in a trial of the OX40 agonist ivuxolimab. These receptors all come from an adult with an advanced solid tumor such as melanoma, head and neck, liver or kidney cancer. Each CDR3 is given with its conserved first and last residue. Fields, in order: clone size, V gene, J gene, D gene, CDR3 DNA, CDR3 protein. D genes are given only for firm matches. Rows may omit the clone size; those that give it use once, few, many or a size class.

>-|TRBV28|TRBJ1-2|-
TGTGCCAGCAGCCCTTTGGGGTTTGATGGCTACACCTTC
CASSPLGFDGYTF
>-|TRBV13|TRBJ2-7|-
TGTGCCAGCGGCGCGAACCTTCAAGACCACGAGCAGTACTTC
CASGANLQDHEQYF
>-|TRBV25-1|TRBJ1-1|-
TGTGCCAGCAATCGCGGCACTGAAGCTTTCTTT
CASNRGTEAFF
>-|TRBV28|TRBJ2-1|TRBD1
TGTGCCAGCAGTTCCGACAGGGTGTCCTACAATGAGCAGTTCTTC
CASSSDRVSYNEQFF
>-|TRBV27|TRBJ2-7|TRBD1
TGTGCCAGCAGTCCGACAGGGGTTCTCTACGAGCAGTACTTC
CASSPTGVLYEQYF
>-|TRBV5-1|TRBJ2-4|-
TGCGCCAGCAGCGATCGGGACCGAGAAAACATTCAGTACTTC
CASSDRDRENIQYF
>once|TRBV27|TRBJ1-4|-
TGTGCCAGCAGTTTCGGGGGGCCTAATGAAAAACTGTTTTTT
CASSFGGPNEKLFF
>-|TRBV11-2|TRBJ1-1|-
TGTGCCAGCAGCTTCATAACTGAAGCTTTCTTT
CASSFITEAFF
>-|TRBV27|TRBJ2-3|TRBD1
TGTGGAGCGGGGACAGGGAGCACAGATACGCAGTATTTT
CGAGTGSTDTQYF
>-|TRBV2|TRBJ1-2|TRBD1
TGTGCCAGCAGGGACAGGGGAGGAGGCTACACCTTC
CASRDRGGGYTF
>-|TRBV5-6|TRBJ1-1|-
TGTGCCAGCAGTGACATGAACACTGAAGCTTTCTTT
CASSDMNTEAFF
>-|TRBV7-8|TRBJ2-7|-
TGTGCCAGCAGCTTATCTGTTTCCTACGAGCAGTACTTC
CASSLSVSYEQYF
>-|TRBV7-6|TRBJ1-1|-
TGTGCCAGCAGCTTAGGGGTATCCGGGGAAGCTTTCTTT
CASSLGVSGEAFF
>-|TRBV7-6|TRBJ2-7|-
TGTGCCACCGGACCGGGGGACGAGCAGTACTTC
CATGPGDEQYF
>-|TRBV4-1|TRBJ1-1|-
TGCGCCAGCAGCCTTACAGCAATGAACACTGAAGCTTTCTTT
CASSLTAMNTEAFF
>-|TRBV30|TRBJ1-3|-
TGTGCCTGGAGCTCTGGAAACACCATATATTTT
CAWSSGNTIYF
>-|TRBV15|TRBJ2-7|-
TGTGCCACCAGCAGCCCAAGGGGGGCGCTTGACGAGCAGTACTTC
CATSSPRGALDEQYF
>-|TRBV19|TRBJ2-7|-
TGTGCCAGTAGTTGGTTACCGGGGGCCTACGAGCAGTACTTC
CASSWLPGAYEQYF
>-|TRBV5-5|TRBJ2-2|-
TGTGCCAGCAGCTTGTTCGCCTCGGGGCAGGACACCGGGGAGCTGTTTTTT
CASSLFASGQDTGELFF
>-|TRBV9|TRBJ2-7|TRBD1
TGTGCCAGCAGCGTAGGACAGGGCCTTCTTTTCTACGAGCAGTACTTC
CASSVGQGLLFYEQYF
>-|TRBV19|TRBJ2-4|-
TGTGCCAGTAGTATCCCAGGGGTCCCCAAAAACATTCAGTACTTC
CASSIPGVPKNIQYF
>-|TRBV11-3|TRBJ1-3|-
TGTGCCAGCAGCCAAACAGGGTATTATGGAAACACCATATATTTT
CASSQTGYYGNTIYF
>-|TRBV25-1|TRBJ1-1|-
TGTGCCAGCAGTACAGGGTCCCACACTGAAGCTTTCTTT
CASSTGSHTEAFF
>-|TRBV6-1|TRBJ2-3|-
TGTGCCAGCAGTGAAGCGTTGGAACAGTACACAGATACGCAGTATTTT
CASSEALEQYTDTQYF
>-|TRBV6-6|TRBJ2-1|TRBD2
TGTGCCAGCAGTTACATGATAGCGGGTTCCGACAATGAGCAGTTCTTC
CASSYMIAGSDNEQFF
>-|TRBV28|TRBJ2-2|-
TGTGCCAGCACTCGGGACACGGACGGGGAGCTGTTTTTT
CASTRDTDGELFF
>-|TRBV13|TRBJ2-3|-
TGTGCCAGCTCCCTACAGGGTCATACGCAGTATTTT
CASSLQGHTQYF
>-|TRBV28|TRBJ2-5|-
TGTGCCAGCGGGCCCCGAACTAGGGGAGAGACCCAGTACTTC
CASGPRTRGETQYF
>-|TRBV4-2|TRBJ2-7|-
TGTGCCAGCAGCCCCCTGGAGGTGGAGAGTGGGTCCTACGAGCAGTACTTC
CASSPLEVESGSYEQYF
>-|TRBV7-8|TRBJ2-7|-
TGTGCCAGCAGCATCGCTAGCGACTTCTCCTACGAGCAGTACTTC
CASSIASDFSYEQYF
>-|TRBV5-7|TRBJ2-2|-
TGTGCCAGCAGCTGGGAGATGGCGAACACCGGGGAGCTGTTTTTT
CASSWEMANTGELFF
>-|TRBV7-8|TRBJ1-2|-
TGTGCCAGCAGCAGCAGGGGTTTTGGCTACACCTTC
CASSSRGFGYTF
>once|TRBV9|TRBJ2-1|-
TGTGCCAGCAGCGTAGATGGCGACAATGAGCAGTTCTTC
CASSVDGDNEQFF
>-|TRBV10-3|TRBJ2-7|-
TGTGCCATCAGTGAGGAAGGTTCGTACGAGCAGTACTTC
CAISEEGSYEQYF
>-|TRBV29-1|TRBJ2-2|-
TGCAGCCCTGACGCTTTGAGGCATTCGAACACCGGGGAGCTGTTTTTT
CSPDALRHSNTGELFF
>-|TRBV11-3|TRBJ1-1|-
TGTGCCAGCAGCTTTGTCATGGCCCAGGTCACTGAAGCTTTCTTT
CASSFVMAQVTEAFF
>-|TRBV7-6|TRBJ2-1|-
TGTGCCAGCAGCTTAAGTGGGGGCGCCTACAATGAGCAGTTCTTC
CASSLSGGAYNEQFF
>-|TRBV7-9|TRBJ1-2|-
TGTGCCAGCAGCTCCTCCAATGACCCGGGGGATGGCTACACCTTC
CASSSSNDPGDGYTF
>once|TRBV27|TRBJ2-1|-
TGTGCCAGCAGTTTATCGGCCGCTAGCGAAAGCTCCTACAATGAGCAGTTCTTC
CASSLSAASESSYNEQFF
>-|TRBV9|TRBJ2-1|-
TGTGCCAGCAGCGTAGCCGGGGGCAGCTACAATGAGCAGTTCTTC
CASSVAGGSYNEQFF
>-|TRBV19|TRBJ1-5|-
TGTGCCAGTAGTATATACCACGGGGGGAGGGATCAGCCCCAGCATTTT
CASSIYHGGRDQPQHF
>-|TRBV10-2|TRBJ2-3|-
TGCGCCAGCAGCCCTATGGACGCCCCCTTTCGCACAGATACGCAGTATTTT
CASSPMDAPFRTDTQYF
>-|TRBV14|TRBJ2-1|-
TGTGCCAGCAGCCAACACCGGGACCCCCGCTCCTACAATGAGCAGTTCTTC
CASSQHRDPRSYNEQFF
>-|TRBV7-9|TRBJ2-7|TRBD2
TGTGCCAGCAGCTTAGTCCTAGCGGGAGAGACCTACGAGCAGTACTTC
CASSLVLAGETYEQYF
>few|TRBV29-1|TRBJ1-2|-
TGCAGCGTTGGGGATGCGAGGGATTTATATGGCTACACCTTC
CSVGDARDLYGYTF
>once|TRBV29-1|TRBJ2-3|TRBD2
TGCAGCGCCCTGACTAGCGGGGTCCCAGATACGCAGTATTTT
CSALTSGVPDTQYF
>-|TRBV7-9|TRBJ2-7|TRBD1
TGTGCCAGCAGCCCCCAGGGGGTCTCCTACGAGCAGTACTTC
CASSPQGVSYEQYF
>-|TRBV28|TRBJ2-7|-
TGTGCCAGCAGCTACCACAAACGAGCCCTGGGGTTGGAGAACGAGCAGTACTTC
CASSYHKRALGLENEQYF
>-|TRBV27|TRBJ2-3|TRBD1
TGTGCCAGCAGTTTACTGGGGACAGGGTGGGCAGATACGCAGTATTTT
CASSLLGTGWADTQYF
>-|TRBV11-2|TRBJ1-1|-
TGTGCCAGCAGCTTAGTCACCTCGGGCGGCACTGAAGCTTTCTTT
CASSLVTSGGTEAFF
>-|TRBV4-1|TRBJ2-7|-
TGCGCCAGCGGCACCAATTACGGCTTC
CASGTNYGF
>-|TRBV5-4|TRBJ2-7|-
TGTGCCAGCAGCTTGGCACCTGACGAGCAGTACTTC
CASSLAPDEQYF
>-|TRBV5-1|TRBJ2-2|-
TGCGCCAGCAGCTTGGCTCCAGGGACCGGGGAGCTGTTTTTT
CASSLAPGTGELFF
>-|TRBV28|TRBJ1-5|-
TGTGCCAGCAGTTTAGCTGCAGAGCCCCAGCATTTT
CASSLAAEPQHF
>-|TRBV13|TRBJ2-7|-
TGTGCCAGCAGCCCTGACAACTACGAGCAGTACTTC
CASSPDNYEQYF
>once|TRBV11-3|TRBJ2-6|TRBD1
TGTGCCAGCAGCATCAGGGGGTCTGGGGCCAACGTCCTGACTTTC
CASSIRGSGANVLTF
>-|TRBV2|TRBJ2-7|TRBD1
TGTGCCAGCAGTGACAGGGGGCGAGACGAGCAGTACTTC
CASSDRGRDEQYF